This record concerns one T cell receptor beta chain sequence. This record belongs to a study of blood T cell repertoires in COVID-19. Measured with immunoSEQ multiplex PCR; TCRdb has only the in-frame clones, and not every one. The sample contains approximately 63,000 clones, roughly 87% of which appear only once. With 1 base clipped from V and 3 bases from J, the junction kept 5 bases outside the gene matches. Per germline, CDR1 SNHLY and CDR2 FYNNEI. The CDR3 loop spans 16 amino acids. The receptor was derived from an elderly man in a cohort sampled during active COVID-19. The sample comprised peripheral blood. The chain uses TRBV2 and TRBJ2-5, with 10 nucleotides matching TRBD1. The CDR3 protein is CASSEGQGAIKETQYF. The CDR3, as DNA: TGTGCCAGCAGTGAAGGACAGGGGGCAATTAAAGAGACCCAGTACTTC.